These 22 T cell receptor beta chains originate from one sample sequenced in a study of cytomegalovirus exposure and HLA in healthy donors. Primers included in the PCR were 60 Vbeta and 13 Jbeta primers. Profiling relied on immunoSEQ multiplex PCR, and the TCRdb table lists in-frame clones only, not all of them. The sample yields about 110,000 clones, about 70% seen once. The specimen sequenced was PBMCs. All receptors derive from a woman aged 25 to 39 in good health and CMV-seronegative.

About this clone itself: Sequence at one end of the junction differs from germline and may be a read error. The chain links TRBV28 to TRBJ1-2; unclear D gene. Germline loops: CDR1 MDHEN, CDR2 SYDVKM. The CDR3 contains 12 residues. Written as DNA, the CDR3 is TGTGCCAGCAGTTTAGGAGGGTTCCCAGCCCACTTC. It yields the protein CASSLGGFPAHF.

J is TRBJ1-4 and V is TRBV21-1; the table's D call of TRBD1 was not tested on the DNA. TRBV21-1 is recorded as a pseudogene. The CDR3 loop spans 14 amino acids. In DNA form, the CDR3 reads TGTGCCAGCAGGAGCAAGGGGGCGGATGAAAAACTGTTTTTT. It translates to CASRSKGADEKLFF.

This rearrangement joins TRBV30 to TRBJ1-1; tentative D call: TRBD1 (6 bases). Between the trimmed V and J ends, which lost 7 bases and 4 bases, there was a span of 13 bases. CDR1 is GTSNPN and CDR2 is SVGIG in the germline V gene (reference sequence). The CDR3 is made up of 12 amino acids. The chain's CDR3 is CAFDGQSTEAFF. CDR3 DNA sequence: TGTGCCTTCGACGGACAGTCCACTGAAGCTTTCTTT.

This clone was recorded only once. CDR3 protein: CASRGETGHISGYTF. DNA of the CDR3: TGTGCCAGCAGGGGGGAGACAGGCCATATCAGTGGCTACACCTTC. V gene TRBV27 combines with J gene TRBJ1-2; a weak D match, TRBD1 (6 bases). Germline values: CDR1 MNHEY, CDR2 SMNVEV (reference sequence). Trimming cost V 6 bases and J 7 bases, with 21 bases left between them. The CDR3 loop spans 15 amino acids.

This sequence joins TRBV19 and TRBJ1-2; a possible D gene is TRBD1 (5 bases). The CDR3 loop spans 13 amino acids. Germline V lookup: CDR1 LNHDA, CDR2 SQIVND (reference sequence). Between the trimmed V and J ends, which lost 0 bases and 3 bases, there was a span of 5 bases. The CDR3 sequence: CASSIDRDYGYTF. The CDR3 region has the DNA TGTGCCAGTAGTATAGACAGGGACTATGGCTACACCTTC.

The J gene is TRBJ2-7, the V gene TRBV5-6, with D uncertain. Germline CDR1 SGHDT, CDR2 YYEEEE. The CDR3 sequence is 11 residues long. With 4 bases removed from V and 3 bases from J, the gap between germline ends came to 5 bases. This CDR3 is CASSAYYEQYF. The CDR3 region has the DNA TGTGCCAGCAGCGCGTACTACGAGCAGTACTTC.

This clone appeared a single time. This sequence joins TRBV15 and TRBJ2-5; a weak D match, TRBD2 (6 bases). V lost 1 base, J lost 2 bases, and 11 bases lay in between. The CDR3 is 15 residues long. CDR1 and CDR2 from the germline V gene are LNHNV and YYDKDF (reference sequence). CDR3 protein: CATSRAGLTQETQYF. The CDR3 DNA follows: TGTGCCACCAGCAGAGCGGGACTGACACAAGAGACCCAGTACTTC.

The chain joins TRBV4-1 to TRBJ2-1, with 8 nucleotides matching TRBD2. Germline V gene lookup returns CDR1 MGHRA and CDR2 YSYEKL. J lost 2 bases, V lost 2 bases, and 8 bases had no gene match. The CDR3 length is 17 residues. As DNA, the CDR3 is TGCGCCAGCAGCCAACAACAGGAGCGGGAGACCTACAATGAGCAGTTCTTC. As protein: CASSQQQERETYNEQFF.

This clone was seen only a few times. The rearrangement joins TRBV7-9 to TRBJ1-1, with 8 bases aligning to TRBD1. Germline loops: CDR1 SEHNR, CDR2 FQNEAQ (reference sequence). The junction had 0 bases not matched to a gene; V was cut back by 4 bases and J by 5 bases. The CDR3 has 12 residues. CDR3 DNA sequence: TGTGCCAGCAGCTGGACAGGGACTGAAGCTTTCTTT. Protein sequence: CASSWTGTEAFF. Drawing the rest from reference TRBV7-9 and TRBJ1-1, the complete variable domain is DTGVSQNPRHKITKRGQNVTFRCDPISEHNRLYWYRQTLGQGPEFLTYFQNEAQLEKSRLLSDRFSAERPKGSFSTLEIQRTEQGDSAMYLCASSWTGTEAFFGQGTRLTVV.

This chain connects TRBV9 to TRBJ1-1; D is perhaps TRBD1 (5 bases). The CDR3 covers 13 residues. Trimming took 4 bases from V and 4 from J, leaving 11 bases between them. Germline V CDR1 and CDR2: SGDLS, YYNGEE. The CDR3 nucleotides read TGTGCCAGCAGCCCTATTAGGGGCACTGAAGCTTTCTTT. It translates to CASSPIRGTEAFF.

The chain has TRBV29-1 and TRBJ2-7, with D possibly matching TRBD1 (6 bases). The germline V and J ends were trimmed by 2 bases and 2 bases, with 13 bases remaining between them. This CDR3 has 14 residues. In germline, CDR1 is SQVTM, CDR2 ANQGSEA. The CDR3: CSVETGSGTYEQYF. The CDR3 bases are TGCAGCGTTGAAACAGGGTCGGGGACCTACGAGCAGTACTTC.

The chain combines TRBV7-9 with TRBJ2-2, with a tentative D call TRBD1 (6 bases). V dropped 2 bases and J dropped 4 bases, with 11 bases sitting between them. This CDR3 spans 15 amino acids. Germline lookup yields CDR1 SEHNR and CDR2 FQNEAQ (reference sequence). The CDR3 region is CASSLWGLSTGELFF. CDR3 nucleotides: TGTGCCAGCAGCTTATGGGGGCTGAGCACCGGGGAGCTGTTTTTT.

V and J are TRBV9 and TRBJ1-2; a weak D match, TRBD1 (6 bases). Trimming shortened V by 3 bases and J by 6 bases, and 12 bases separated the two germline ends. The germline V gene encodes CDR1 SGDLS and CDR2 YYNGEE. CDR3 length equals 13 residues. The CDR3 sequence: CASSATGINGYTF. The CDR3 nucleotides are TGTGCCAGCAGCGCAACAGGGATAAATGGCTACACCTTC.

The J gene is TRBJ1-1, the V gene TRBV10-3; D gene unclear. The CDR3 is 16 residues long. V was cut by 0 bases and J by 1 base, with 12 bases left in between. Germline CDR1 ENHRY, CDR2 SYGVKD. This chain's CDR3 is CAISESVGRRNTEAFF. The CDR3 nucleotides are TGTGCCATCAGTGAGTCGGTAGGGAGGAGGAACACTGAAGCTTTCTTT.

V and J are TRBV6-6 and TRBJ1-6, with 7 bases identical to TRBD1. Germline lookup yields CDR1 MNHNY and CDR2 SVGAGI (reference sequence). CDR3 size: 14 residues. J lost 9 bases, V lost 2 bases, and 4 bases had no gene match. In DNA form, the CDR3 reads TGTGCCAGCAGTTACAGGGGGCTTGGTTCACCCCTCCACTTT. Translating it yields CASSYRGLGSPLHF.

About this clone itself: A read error may produce the germline difference seen at one junction end. J is TRBJ2-1 and V is TRBV4-1; D perhaps matches TRBD1 (5 bases). CDR1 and CDR2 from the germline V gene are MGHRA and YSYEKL. This CDR3 has 16 residues. The CDR3 sequence: CASSQDGQRSYNEQFF. DNA of the CDR3: TGTGCCAGCAGCCAAGATGGACAACGCTCCTACAATGAGCAGTTCTTC.

This clone was counted a single time. The CDR3 is CASSAQTGQQGGYTF. The CDR3 DNA reads TGCGCCAGCAGCGCTCAAACCGGGCAACAGGGCGGCTACACCTTC. This sequence joins TRBV5-1 and TRBJ1-2; D perhaps matches TRBD1 (6 bases). Trimming left V 4 bases short and J 8 bases short, with 21 bases between. The CDR3 has 15 amino acids. Germline CDR1 SGHRS, CDR2 YFSETQ.

The V call is TRBV7-9, the J call TRBJ2-3; TRBD1 is a possible D gene (5 bases). The germline V and J ends were trimmed by 7 bases and 6 bases, with 14 bases remaining between them. The CDR3 runs to 13 residues. The germline gives CDR1 SEHNR, CDR2 FQNEAQ (reference sequence). The CDR3 DNA sequence: TGTGCCAGCACCCCACAGGCGGCCGATACGCAGTATTTT. As protein: CASTPQAADTQYF.

V usage is TRBV6-6 and J usage is TRBJ1-2; D is perhaps TRBD1 (5 bases). There are 11 residues in the CDR3. Germline CDR1 is MNHNY and CDR2 is SVGAGI (reference sequence). The V end lost 11 bases, the J end lost 4 bases, and 11 bases lay between the germline ends. The CDR3 DNA reads TGTGCCGCCCGGGGGAGCTATGGCTACACCTTC. Its protein is CAARGSYGYTF.

The chain recombines TRBV5-1 with TRBJ2-5; possible D gene TRBD1, 6 bases. V dropped 3 bases and J dropped 5 bases, with 11 bases sitting between them. The germline V gene has CDR1 SGHRS and CDR2 YFSETQ. The CDR3 consists of 13 residues. The CDR3 loop is CASSSGASETQYF. CDR3 DNA: TGCGCCAGCAGCTCAGGGGCGTCGGAGACCCAGTACTTC.

The chain recombines TRBV11-2 with TRBJ2-1, with 7 bases fitting TRBD2. Germline V gene lookup returns CDR1 SGHAT and CDR2 FQNNGV. The length of the CDR3 is 15 residues. With V trimmed by 5 bases and J by 4 bases, 8 bases remained unmatched. In DNA, the CDR3 is TGTGCCAGCAGCCGCACCTCGGGAGGATACAATGAGCAGTTCTTC. Translated, it gives CASSRTSGGYNEQFF.

This sequence joins TRBV5-1 and TRBJ2-7; 7 bases fit TRBD2. The germline gives CDR1 SGHRS, CDR2 YFSETQ. CDR3 size: 14 residues. The V and J ends lost 4 bases and 4 bases, in that order; junction bases with no gene match: 8. The CDR3 protein is CASSSYGRVYEQYF. The CDR3 bases are TGCGCCAGCAGCAGCTATGGGAGGGTGTACGAGCAGTACTTC.